These 13 T cell receptor beta chains were all obtained from the same sample, sequenced in a study of cytomegalovirus exposure and HLA in healthy donors. Method: immunoSEQ multiplex PCR; TCRdb's copy keeps in-frame clones and lacks some. The repertoire holds some 77,000 clones, with roughly 94% as singletons. The specimen was PBMCs. The receptors derive from a man between 18 and 35 years old in good health and CMV-seropositive.

The genes are TRBV5-1 and TRBJ1-1, with D possibly being TRBD1 (6 bases). CDR1 is SGHRS, CDR2 YFSETQ, per germline. CDR3 length equals 17 residues. V lost 0 bases, J lost 0 bases, and 15 bases lay in between. The CDR3 DNA follows: TGCGCCAGCAGCTTGGGGAAACCGGGACAAGTGAACACTGAAGCTTTCTTT. It is translated as CASSLGKPGQVNTEAFF. Full variable domain (missing parts from reference TRBV5-1 and TRBJ1-1): KAGVTQTPRYLIKTRGQQVTLSCSPISGHRSVSWYQQTPGQGLQFLFEYFSETQRNKGNFPGRFSGRQFSNSRSEMNVSTLELGDSALYLCASSLGKPGQVNTEAFFGQGTRLTVV.

The V and J genes are TRBV7-9 and TRBJ1-2, with 7 bases aligning to TRBD1. This CDR3 has 13 amino acids. V shed 4 bases and J 2 bases; nucleotides not matched to a gene: 1. Germline CDR1 is SEHNR and CDR2 is FQNEAQ (reference sequence). CDR3 coding DNA: TGTGCCAGCAGCTGGACAGGCAACTATGGCTACACCTTC. Protein: CASSWTGNYGYTF.

The V and J genes are TRBV5-1 and TRBJ1-2; 12 bases agree with TRBD1. The CDR3 consists of 18 residues. From germline, CDR1 is SGHRS and CDR2 YFSETQ. J lost 2 bases, V lost 4 bases, and 12 bases had no gene match. In nucleotides, the CDR3 is TGCGCCAGCAGCCTGAGACCGGGACAGGGGGCGCGAAACTATGGCTACACCTTC. Encoded protein: CASSLRPGQGARNYGYTF.

This chain connects TRBV6-5 to TRBJ2-3, with 7 bases matching TRBD2. V shed 7 bases, J shed 6 bases, and the junction held 10 bases outside the gene matches. Germline-derived CDR1 and CDR2 are MNHEY and SVGAGI. The CDR3 extends over 14 amino acids. The DNA of the CDR3 is TGTGCCAGCATGGGGGGGGACCGGAGGGATACGCAGTATTTT. This sequence encodes CASMGGDRRDTQYF.

The V and J genes are TRBV19 and TRBJ1-5; no clear D gene. Between the trimmed V and J ends, which lost 3 bases and 5 bases, there was a span of 14 bases. The CDR3 has 15 amino acids. Germline values: CDR1 LNHDA, CDR2 SQIVND (reference sequence). In DNA form, the CDR3 reads TGTGCCAGTAGTATTGATTCCGGTTTCTATCAGCCCCAGCATTTT. The encoded protein is CASSIDSGFYQPQHF.

This chain connects TRBV10-3 to TRBJ2-1; TRBD2 matches 11 bases. V shed 7 bases and J 0 bases; nucleotides not matched to a gene: 17. Germline V CDR1 and CDR2: ENHRY, SYGVKD. The CDR3 runs to 20 residues. The CDR3 DNA sequence: TGTGCCATCACCGAAGAACCGGGACTAGCGGCCTCCAGCTCCTACAATGAGCAGTTCTTC. Translation gives CAITEEPGLAASSSYNEQFF.

In its sample, this clone was seen a few times. In nucleotides, the CDR3 is TGTGCCAGTGAGGGAGGGGATGGCTACACCTTC. Translating it yields CASEGGDGYTF. The chain couples TRBV19 to TRBJ1-2; perhaps TRBD1 as D (5 bases). The CDR3 is 11 amino acids. Trimming stripped 8 bases from V and 6 bases from J, with 10 bases between. The V gene's germline CDR1 is LNHDA and CDR2 SQIVND (reference sequence).

Sample share makes this clone large. V gene TRBV7-9 combines with J gene TRBJ2-1; 10 positions agree with TRBD2. The V and J ends lost 8 bases and 8 bases, in that order; junction bases with no gene match: 3. The CDR3 sequence is 12 residues long. From germline, CDR1 is SEHNR and CDR2 FQNEAQ (reference sequence). DNA for the CDR3: TGTGCCAGCTTAGCGGGGGGCCATGAGCAGTTCTTC. Protein: CASLAGGHEQFF.

The rearrangement uses TRBV9 and TRBJ2-3, with a weak D call TRBD1 (5 bases). Per germline, CDR1 SGDLS and CDR2 YYNGEE. V was pared by 2 bases and J by 0 bases, with 13 bases between. This CDR3 contains 16 residues. The DNA for the CDR3 is TGTGCCAGCAGCGTCTCGGGCGGACAAAGCACAGATACGCAGTATTTT. Its translation: CASSVSGGQSTDTQYF.

As concerns this clone: Germline and junction disagree at one end, which may indicate a read error. V usage is TRBV7-3 and J usage is TRBJ2-3; 11 positions match TRBD1. CDR1 is SGHTA, CDR2 FQGTGA, per germline. The CDR3 is made up of 14 amino acids. The CDR3 DNA is TGTGCCAGCAGCATGGGGACAGGGGGACGGGCGCAGAATTTT. Translated, it gives CASSMGTGGRAQNF.

This rearrangement joins TRBV10-3 to TRBJ1-1, with a possible D match to TRBD1 (6 bases). CDR1 and CDR2 (germline): ENHRY, SYGVKD. The CDR3 has 15 residues. The V end was cut by 6 bases, the J end by 1 base, with 15 bases between. CDR3 sequence (DNA): TGTGCCATCAGAGCCGGGACAAGGAAGAACACTGAAGCTTTCTTT. Its protein is CAIRAGTRKNTEAFF.

V is TRBV29-1 and J is TRBJ1-2; 8 positions agree with TRBD1. The CDR3 is 14 amino acids. Germline V CDR1 and CDR2: SQVTM, ANQGSEA. Trimming removed 2 bases from V and 3 bases from J; junction bases left unmatched: 5. CDR3: CSVERAQGDYGYTF. The CDR3 bases are TGCAGCGTTGAAAGAGCACAGGGGGACTATGGCTACACCTTC.

CDR3 coding DNA: TGTGCCGGGACGTACACCGGGGAGCTGTTTTTT. Amino acids: CAGTYTGELFF. The chain links TRBV30 to TRBJ2-2, with D perhaps given as TRBD1 or TRBD2 (5 bases each). Trimming took 8 bases from V and 3 from J, leaving 7 bases between them. This CDR3 spans 11 amino acids. Germline V gives CDR1 GTSNPN, CDR2 SVGIG (reference sequence).